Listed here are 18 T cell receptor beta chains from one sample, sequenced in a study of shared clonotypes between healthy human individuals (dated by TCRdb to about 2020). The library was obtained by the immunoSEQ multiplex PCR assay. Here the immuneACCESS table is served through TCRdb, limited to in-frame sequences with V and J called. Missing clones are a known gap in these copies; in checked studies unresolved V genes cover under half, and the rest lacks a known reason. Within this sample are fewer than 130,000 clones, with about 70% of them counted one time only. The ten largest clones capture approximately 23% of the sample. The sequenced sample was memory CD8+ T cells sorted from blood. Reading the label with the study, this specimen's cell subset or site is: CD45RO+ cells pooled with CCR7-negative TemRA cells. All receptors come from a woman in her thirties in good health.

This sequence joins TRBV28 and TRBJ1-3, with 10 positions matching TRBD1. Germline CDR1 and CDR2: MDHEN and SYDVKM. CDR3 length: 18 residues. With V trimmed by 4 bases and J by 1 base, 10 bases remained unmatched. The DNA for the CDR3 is TGTGCCAGCAGTTCCTTGACAGGGGGCCTTTATTCTGGAAACACCATATATTTT. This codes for CASSSLTGGLYSGNTIYF.

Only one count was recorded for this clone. CDR3 sequence reads: CASSCWGGGGVYNQPQHF. The CDR3 coding sequence is TGTGCCAGCAGTTGCTGGGGAGGCGGCGGCGTGTACAATCAGCCCCAGCATTTT. The rearrangement joins TRBV28 to TRBJ1-5, with D hard to call. V was shortened by 4 bases and J by 3 bases, with 22 bases between the two germline ends. This CDR3 has 18 amino acids. Germline V gene lookup returns CDR1 MDHEN and CDR2 SYDVKM. The entire variable domain, with the rest obtained from reference TRBV28 and TRBJ1-5, is as follows: DVKVTQSSRYLVKRTGEKVFLECVQDMDHENMFWYRQDPGLGLRLIYFSYDVKMKEKGDIPEGYSVSREKKERFSLILESASTNQTSMYLCASSCWGGGGVYNQPQHFGDGTRLSIL.

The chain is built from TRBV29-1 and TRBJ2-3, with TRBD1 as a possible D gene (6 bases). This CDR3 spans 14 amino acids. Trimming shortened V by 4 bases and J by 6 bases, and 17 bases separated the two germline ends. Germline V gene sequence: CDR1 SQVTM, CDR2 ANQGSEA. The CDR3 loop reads CSVVRGQTGDTQYF. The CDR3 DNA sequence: TGCAGCGTTGTACGTGGACAGACTGGGGATACGCAGTATTTT.

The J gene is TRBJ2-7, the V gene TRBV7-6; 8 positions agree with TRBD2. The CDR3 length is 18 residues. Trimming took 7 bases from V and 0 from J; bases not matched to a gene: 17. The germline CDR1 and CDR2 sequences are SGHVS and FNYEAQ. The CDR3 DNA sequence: TGTGCCAGCATCTCAGGGTCGGTTAGCGGGACCAACTCCTACGAGCAGTACTTC. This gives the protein CASISGSVSGTNSYEQYF.

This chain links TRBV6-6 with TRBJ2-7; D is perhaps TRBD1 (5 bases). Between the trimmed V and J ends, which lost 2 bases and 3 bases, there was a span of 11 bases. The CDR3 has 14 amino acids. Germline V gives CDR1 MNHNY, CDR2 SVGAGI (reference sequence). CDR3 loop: CASSYHAQGYEQYF. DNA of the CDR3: TGTGCCAGCAGTTACCACGCTCAGGGCTACGAGCAGTACTTC.

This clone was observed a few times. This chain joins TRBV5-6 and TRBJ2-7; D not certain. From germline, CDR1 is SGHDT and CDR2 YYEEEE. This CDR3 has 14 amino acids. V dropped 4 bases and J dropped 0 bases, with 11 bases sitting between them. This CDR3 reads CASSTKVRSYEQYF. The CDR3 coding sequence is TGTGCCAGCAGCACGAAGGTTCGCTCCTACGAGCAGTACTTC. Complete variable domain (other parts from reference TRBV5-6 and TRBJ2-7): DAGVTQSPTHLIKTRGQQVTLRCSPKSGHDTVSWYQQALGQGPQFIFQYYEEEERQRGNFPDRFSGHQFPNYSSELNVNALLLGDSALYLCASSTKVRSYEQYFGPGTRLTVT.

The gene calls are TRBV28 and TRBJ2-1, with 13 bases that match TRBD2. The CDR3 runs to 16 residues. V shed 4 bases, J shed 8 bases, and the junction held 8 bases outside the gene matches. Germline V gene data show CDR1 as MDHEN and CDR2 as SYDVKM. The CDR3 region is CASSSGTSGIGDEQFF. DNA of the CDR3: TGTGCCAGCAGTTCAGGGACTAGCGGGATCGGGGATGAGCAGTTCTTC. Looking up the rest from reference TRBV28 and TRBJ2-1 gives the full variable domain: DVKVTQSSRYLVKRTGEKVFLECVQDMDHENMFWYRQDPGLGLRLIYFSYDVKMKEKGDIPEGYSVSREKKERFSLILESASTNQTSMYLCASSSGTSGIGDEQFFGPGTRLTVL.

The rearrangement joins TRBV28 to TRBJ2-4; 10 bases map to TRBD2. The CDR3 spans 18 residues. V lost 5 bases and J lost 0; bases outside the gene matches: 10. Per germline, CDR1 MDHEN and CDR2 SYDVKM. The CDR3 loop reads CASSLAGVGTLAKNIQYF. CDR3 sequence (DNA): TGTGCCAGCAGTCTAGCGGGAGTAGGTACCTTAGCCAAAAACATTCAGTACTTC.

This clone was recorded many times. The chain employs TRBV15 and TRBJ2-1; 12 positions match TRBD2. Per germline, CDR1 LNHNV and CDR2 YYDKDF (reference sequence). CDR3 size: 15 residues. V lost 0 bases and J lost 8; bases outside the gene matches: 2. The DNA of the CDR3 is TGTGCCACCAGCAGAGAGACTAGCGGGAGTGATGAGCAGTTCTTC. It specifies CATSRETSGSDEQFF.

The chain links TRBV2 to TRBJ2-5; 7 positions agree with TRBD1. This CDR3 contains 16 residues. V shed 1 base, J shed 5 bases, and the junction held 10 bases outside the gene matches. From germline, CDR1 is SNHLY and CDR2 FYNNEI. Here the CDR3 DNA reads TGTGCCAGCAGTGAAGTGGACAGGCGAATCGGGGAGACCCAGTACTTC. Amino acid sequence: CASSEVDRRIGETQYF.

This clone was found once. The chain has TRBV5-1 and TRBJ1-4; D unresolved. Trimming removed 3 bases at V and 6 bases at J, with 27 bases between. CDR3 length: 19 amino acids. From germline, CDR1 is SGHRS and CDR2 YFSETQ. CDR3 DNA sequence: TGCGCCAGCAGCTCCACCGGACGACCCGGAGGGTTTGCGGATGAAAAACTGTTTTTT. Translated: CASSSTGRPGGFADEKLFF.

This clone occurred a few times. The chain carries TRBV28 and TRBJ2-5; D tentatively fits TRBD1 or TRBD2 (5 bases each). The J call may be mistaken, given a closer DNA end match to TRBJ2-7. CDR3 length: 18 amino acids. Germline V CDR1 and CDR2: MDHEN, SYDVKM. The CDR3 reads CASSPITYTGTIDYEQYF. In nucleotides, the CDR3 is TGTGCCAGCAGCCCCATAACGTATACCGGGACGATAGACTACGAGCAGTACTTC.

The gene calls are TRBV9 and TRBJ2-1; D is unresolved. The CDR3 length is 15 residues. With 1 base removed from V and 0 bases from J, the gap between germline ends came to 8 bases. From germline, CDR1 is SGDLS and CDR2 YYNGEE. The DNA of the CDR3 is TGTGCCAGCAGCGTATGGGCAGACTCCTACAATGAGCAGTTCTTC. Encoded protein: CASSVWADSYNEQFF.

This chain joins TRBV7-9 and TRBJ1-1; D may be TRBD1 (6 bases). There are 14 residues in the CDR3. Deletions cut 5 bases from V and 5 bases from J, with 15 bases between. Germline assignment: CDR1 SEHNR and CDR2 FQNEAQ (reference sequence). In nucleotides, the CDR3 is TGTGCCAGCAGCACCCCAGGGGTTCGTACTGAAGCTTTCTTT. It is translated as CASSTPGVRTEAFF.

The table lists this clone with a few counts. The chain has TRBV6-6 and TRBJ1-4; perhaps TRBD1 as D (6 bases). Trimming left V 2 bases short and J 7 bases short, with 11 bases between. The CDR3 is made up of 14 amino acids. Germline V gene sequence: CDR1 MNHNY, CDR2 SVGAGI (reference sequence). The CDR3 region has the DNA TGTGCCAGCAGTTACACATCGGGGGCTGAAAAACTGTTTTTT. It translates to CASSYTSGAEKLFF.

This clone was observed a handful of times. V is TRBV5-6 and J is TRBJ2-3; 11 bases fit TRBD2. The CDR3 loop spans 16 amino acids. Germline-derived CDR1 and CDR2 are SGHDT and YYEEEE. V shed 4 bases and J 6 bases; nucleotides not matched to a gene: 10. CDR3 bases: TGTGCCAGCAGCATTGGGCTAGCGGGAGGCTACGATACGCAGTATTTT. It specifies CASSIGLAGGYDTQYF.

CDR3 DNA sequence: TGTGCCAGCAGCTCCCCGGTCGAGCAGGGCCTAGCGGGAGGTGAGCAGTTCTTC. It is translated as CASSSPVEQGLAGGEQFF. The genes are TRBV11-2 and TRBJ2-1, with TRBD2 matching over 11 bases. J lost 9 bases, V lost 4 bases, and 17 bases had no gene match. This CDR3 has 18 amino acids. Germline CDR1 reads SGHAT; CDR2 reads FQNNGV.

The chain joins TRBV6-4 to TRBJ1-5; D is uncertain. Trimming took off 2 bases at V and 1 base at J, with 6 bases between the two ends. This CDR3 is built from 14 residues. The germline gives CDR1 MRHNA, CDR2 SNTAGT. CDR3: CASSDGESNQPQHF. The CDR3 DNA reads TGTGCCAGCAGTGACGGGGAGAGCAATCAGCCCCAGCATTTT.